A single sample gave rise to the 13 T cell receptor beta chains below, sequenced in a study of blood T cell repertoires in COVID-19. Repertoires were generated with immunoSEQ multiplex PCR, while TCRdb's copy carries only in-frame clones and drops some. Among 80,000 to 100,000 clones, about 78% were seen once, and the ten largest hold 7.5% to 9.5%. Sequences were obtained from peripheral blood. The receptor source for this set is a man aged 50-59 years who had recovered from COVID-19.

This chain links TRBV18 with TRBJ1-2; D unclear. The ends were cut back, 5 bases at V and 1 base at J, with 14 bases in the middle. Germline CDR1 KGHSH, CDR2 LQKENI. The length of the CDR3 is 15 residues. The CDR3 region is CASSSNHGGNYGYTF. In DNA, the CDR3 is TGTGCCAGCTCATCCAATCACGGTGGTAACTATGGCTACACCTTC.

In nucleotides, the CDR3 is TGTGCCAGCAGACCCTTATCAGGACGGACTGGGCTAAACACTGAAGCTTTCTTT. It is translated as CASRPLSGRTGLNTEAFF. The V gene is TRBV27, the J gene TRBJ1-1; D is undetermined. Germline V CDR1 and CDR2: MNHEY, SMNVEV (reference sequence). V lost 6 bases to trimming and J lost 2 bases, with 25 bases between them. CDR3 length: 18 residues.

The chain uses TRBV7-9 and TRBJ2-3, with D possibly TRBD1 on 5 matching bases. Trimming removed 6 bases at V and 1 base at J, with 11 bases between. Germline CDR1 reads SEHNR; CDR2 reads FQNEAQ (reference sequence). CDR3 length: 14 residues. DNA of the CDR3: TGTGCCAGCAGTTATTCGACAGGCACAGATACGCAGTATTTT. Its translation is CASSYSTGTDTQYF.

Here the CDR3 DNA reads TGCGCCAGCAGCAACAGCGGGGGGGATTACAATGAGCAGTTCTTC. This sequence encodes CASSNSGGDYNEQFF. This sequence joins TRBV5-1 and TRBJ2-1; 10 nucleotides match TRBD2. Losses at the gene ends were 4 bases for V and 4 bases for J; bases not matched to a gene: 5. This CDR3 region has 15 residues. Looked up from germline, CDR1 is SGHRS and CDR2 is YFSETQ.

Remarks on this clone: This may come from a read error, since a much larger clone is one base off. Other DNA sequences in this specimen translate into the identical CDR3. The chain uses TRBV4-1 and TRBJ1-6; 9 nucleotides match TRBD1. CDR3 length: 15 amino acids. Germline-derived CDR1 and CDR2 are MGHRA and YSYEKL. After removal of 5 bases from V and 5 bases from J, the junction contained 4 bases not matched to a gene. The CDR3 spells CASSLRDRDNSPLHF. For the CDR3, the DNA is TGCGCCAGCAGCTTACGGGACAGGGATAATTCACCCCTCCACTTT.

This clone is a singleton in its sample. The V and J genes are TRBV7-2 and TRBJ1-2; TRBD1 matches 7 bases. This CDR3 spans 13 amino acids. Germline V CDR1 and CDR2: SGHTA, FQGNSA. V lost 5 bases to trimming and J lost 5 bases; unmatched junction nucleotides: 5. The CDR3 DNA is TGTGCCAGCAGCACAGACAGGGATTATGGCTACACCTTC. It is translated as CASSTDRDYGYTF.

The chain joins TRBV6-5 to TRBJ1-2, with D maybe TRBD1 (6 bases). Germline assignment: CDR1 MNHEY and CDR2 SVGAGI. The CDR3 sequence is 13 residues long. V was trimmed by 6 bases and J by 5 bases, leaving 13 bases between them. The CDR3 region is CASRPGTTYGYTF. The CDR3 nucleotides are TGTGCCAGCAGGCCCGGGACAACTTATGGCTACACCTTC.

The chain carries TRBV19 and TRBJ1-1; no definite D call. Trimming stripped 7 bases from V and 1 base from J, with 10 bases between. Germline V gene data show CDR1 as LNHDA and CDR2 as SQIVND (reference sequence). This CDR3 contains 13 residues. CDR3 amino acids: CASITQSNTEAFF. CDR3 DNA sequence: TGTGCCAGTATAACGCAGTCGAACACTGAAGCTTTCTTT.

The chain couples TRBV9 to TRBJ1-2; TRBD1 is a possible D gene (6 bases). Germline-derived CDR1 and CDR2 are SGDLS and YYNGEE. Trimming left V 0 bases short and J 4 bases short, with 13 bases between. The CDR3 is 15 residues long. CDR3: CASSVDGRGTYGYTF. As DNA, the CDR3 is TGTGCCAGCAGCGTAGATGGCAGGGGTACCTATGGCTACACCTTC. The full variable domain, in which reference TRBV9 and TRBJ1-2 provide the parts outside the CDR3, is DSGVTQTPKHLITATGQRVTLRCSPRSGDLSVYWYQQSLDQGLQFLIQYYNGEERAKGNILERFSAQQFPDLHSELNLSSLELGDSALYFCASSVDGRGTYGYTFGSGTRLTVV.

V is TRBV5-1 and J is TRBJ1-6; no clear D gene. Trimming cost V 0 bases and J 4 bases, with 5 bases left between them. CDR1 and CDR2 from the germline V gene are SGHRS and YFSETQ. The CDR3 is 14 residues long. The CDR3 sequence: CASSLEEYNSPLHF. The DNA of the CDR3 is TGCGCCAGCAGCTTGGAGGAGTATAATTCACCCCTCCACTTT.

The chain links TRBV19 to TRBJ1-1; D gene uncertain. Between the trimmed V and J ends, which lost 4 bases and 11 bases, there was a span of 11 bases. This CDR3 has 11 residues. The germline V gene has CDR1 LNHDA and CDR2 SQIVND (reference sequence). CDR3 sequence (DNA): TGTGCCAGTAGTACTTATCTATCGGCTTTCTTT. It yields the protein CASSTYLSAFF.

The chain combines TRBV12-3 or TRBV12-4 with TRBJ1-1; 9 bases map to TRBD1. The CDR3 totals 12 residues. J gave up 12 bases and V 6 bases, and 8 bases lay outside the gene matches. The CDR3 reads CASRGSGTGTFF. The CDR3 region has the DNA TGTGCCAGCAGGGGATCCGGGACAGGGACTTTCTTT.

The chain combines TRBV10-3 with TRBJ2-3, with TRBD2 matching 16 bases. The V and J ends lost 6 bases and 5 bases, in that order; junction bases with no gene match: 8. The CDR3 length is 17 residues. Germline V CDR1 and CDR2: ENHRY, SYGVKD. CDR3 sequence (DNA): TGTGCCATCAGCCCGGGGACTAGCGGGGGGGCCTTAGATACGCAGTATTTT. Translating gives CAISPGTSGGALDTQYF.